This T cell receptor (beta chain) was recorded in a study of T cell responses to AZD1222 COVID-19 vaccine. Study-wide points: Females outnumbered males among donors, who were mostly white British; clonal diversity was possibly underestimated.

The ends were cut back, 1 base at V and 6 bases at J, with 7 bases in the middle. Germline-derived CDR1 and CDR2 are MDHEN and SYDVKM. CDR3 size: 13 residues. Only in-frame clones appear in the TCRdb table, and some are missing; sequencing was by immunoSEQ multiplex PCR. The sample shows about 100,000 clones, 75% to 95% of them seen only once. As for this clone: No antigen is known for it.

This chain uses TRBV28 with TRBJ2-1, with a tentative D call TRBD2 (5 bases). Sequenced here: peripheral blood, sampled on day 0 of AZD1222 vaccination. The receptor was derived from an adult in good health. The CDR3 DNA reads as TGTGCCAGCAGTTTATCCCTAGCCAATGAGCAGTTCTTC. The encoded protein is CASSLSLANEQFF.